Listed here are 4 T cell receptor beta chains from one sample, sequenced in a study of molecular identifiers for immune sequencing clone quantification. TCRdb re-analysed the PCR reads in MiXCR, keeping a single row per CDR3 protein. There are hundreds of thousands of distinct CDR3 sequences in the sample; about 25% occur only once, and about 0.73% lies in the top ten. Sequenced material: naive CD8+ T cells from blood, with Jurkat cell RNA spiked in. Specified subset: FACS-sorted CD8+CD4-CCR7+CD45RA+ naive T cells. Receptors were obtained from a human donor in good health. Some libraries in this study had Jurkat cell RNA spiked in.

This chain connects TRBV20-1 to TRBJ2-7; the D is unclear. V was clipped by 0 bases and J by 2 bases, with 8 bases between them. CDR1 and CDR2 from the germline V gene are DFQATT and SNEGSKA (reference sequence). The CDR3 runs to 13 residues. In DNA, the CDR3 is TGCAGTGCTAGAGATCTTCAGACCTACGAGCAGTACTTC. As protein: CSARDLQTYEQYF.

Concerning this clonotype: This clone may be a read error of a much larger clone one base away. The chain couples TRBV12-3 or TRBV12-4 to TRBJ1-5; D gene ambiguous. This CDR3 comprises 12 residues. V lost 5 bases to trimming and J lost 12 bases, with 14 bases between them. CDR3 sequence reads: CASSPLGAYQHF. DNA of the CDR3: TGTGCCAGCAGTCCCCTCGGTGCGTACCAGCATTTT.

The table lists this clonotype with a few counts. A much larger clonotype is one base distant, so this may be a read error. This chain joins TRBV6-5 and TRBJ1-5; 9 nucleotides agree with TRBD1. The CDR3 is 14 amino acids. CDR1 is MNHEY and CDR2 is SVGAGI in the germline V gene. Here the CDR3 DNA reads TGTGCCAGCAGTATCGGGACAGGGAATCAGCCCCGGCATTTT. Its protein is CASSIGTGNQPRHF.

Ten or more counts support this clonotype. V gene TRBV14 combines with J gene TRBJ1-5; the D gene is possibly TRBD1 (5 bases). Germline CDR1 reads SGHDN; CDR2 reads FVKESK. With 1 base removed from V and 5 bases from J, the gap between germline ends came to 12 bases. CDR3 length: 15 amino acids. The CDR3 bases are TGTGCCAGCAGCCAAGGGGGCCCGGGGCATCAGCCCCAGCATTTT. It is translated as CASSQGGPGHQPQHF. Full variable domain (missing parts from reference TRBV14 and TRBJ1-5): EAGVTQFPSHSVIEKGQTVTLRCDPISGHDNLYWYRRVMGKEIKFLLHFVKESKQDESGMPNNRFLAERTGGTYSTLKVQPAELEDSGVYFCASSQGGPGHQPQHFGDGTRLSIL.